The 30 T cell receptor beta chains below come from one sample, sequenced in a study of lymphopenia after photon versus proton radiotherapy. The data were produced by immunoSEQ multiplex PCR, yet TCRdb's version contains in-frame clones alone and is incomplete. Of tens of thousands of clones in the sample, more than 75% were seen once. Here the sequenced sample was peripheral blood, taken from a patient treated with photon-based radiotherapy. Receptors originate from a woman in her seventies with pancreatic cancer.

The rearrangement joins TRBV7-6 to TRBJ2-3, with TRBD1 as a possible D gene (6 bases). The CDR3 has 20 amino acids. Germline V gives CDR1 SGHVS, CDR2 FNYEAQ. Trimming left V 1 base short and J 0 bases short, with 23 bases between. CDR3 amino acids: CASSLVTGLPRRSSTDTQYF. The CDR3, as DNA: TGTGCCAGCAGCTTAGTTACAGGGCTGCCCCGGAGATCTAGCACAGATACGCAGTATTTT.

The chain has TRBV30 and TRBJ1-5, with 9 bases identical to TRBD1. V shed 0 bases and J 6 bases; nucleotides not matched to a gene: 6. The CDR3 runs 15 residues. In germline, CDR1 is GTSNPN, CDR2 SVGIG (reference sequence). CDR3 in DNA: TGTGCCTGGAGTGTACGGGGACAGGGAGTTCAGCCCCAGCATTTT. Amino acid sequence: CAWSVRGQGVQPQHF.

The rearrangement joins TRBV28 to TRBJ1-2; TRBD1 matches at 7 bases. V lost 5 bases and J lost 4; bases outside the gene matches: 10. Germline V gene lookup returns CDR1 MDHEN and CDR2 SYDVKM. The CDR3 loop spans 15 amino acids. CDR3 DNA: TGTGCCAGCAGTCTTCGACAGGGAGGGACCTATGGCTACACCTTC. Translating gives CASSLRQGGTYGYTF.

The chain couples TRBV6-6 to TRBJ1-1; 8 bases align to TRBD1. V lost 2 bases, J lost 4 bases, and 9 bases stayed unmatched. CDR1 and CDR2 from the germline V gene are MNHNY and SVGAGI (reference sequence). CDR3 length: 16 amino acids. The CDR3: CASSYRPPDRGTEAFF. The CDR3 DNA reads as TGTGCCAGCAGTTACCGACCCCCCGACAGGGGCACTGAAGCTTTCTTT.

The chain links TRBV6-5 to TRBJ2-1; D might be TRBD1 (5 bases). This CDR3 spans 16 amino acids. V shed 0 bases and J shed 9 bases, with 18 bases lying between them. Germline CDR1 reads MNHEY; CDR2 reads SVGAGI. This CDR3 reads CASSYSKFATQGEQFF. The DNA for the CDR3 is TGTGCCAGCAGTTACTCGAAGTTCGCGACTCAGGGTGAGCAGTTCTTC.

The DNA for the CDR3 is TGTGCCAGCAGCTTATTGGGTTCCAGCAATCAGCCCCAGCATTTT. Amino acid sequence: CASSLLGSSNQPQHF. This sequence joins TRBV5-5 and TRBJ1-5, with D uncertain. The length of the CDR3 is 15 residues. Per the germline V gene, CDR1 is SGHKS and CDR2 is YYEKEE (reference sequence). V was shortened by 2 bases and J by 1 base, with 10 bases between the two germline ends.

This chain links TRBV28 with TRBJ2-3, with D uncertain. Trimming stripped 1 base from V and 2 bases from J, with 10 bases between. This CDR3 region has 15 residues. Germline V gene data show CDR1 as MDHEN and CDR2 as SYDVKM. CDR3 amino acids: CASSLSGGNTDTQYF. The CDR3 DNA reads TGTGCCAGCAGTTTATCGGGCGGCAACACAGATACGCAGTATTTT.

The chain employs TRBV9 and TRBJ2-1, with no clear D. Deletions cut 3 bases from V and 8 bases from J, with 15 bases between. Germline V gene sequence: CDR1 SGDLS, CDR2 YYNGEE. There are 14 residues in the CDR3. The DNA of the CDR3 is TGTGCCAGCAGCGGGGGTGTCGCTCGGGATGAGCAGTTCTTC. It specifies CASSGGVARDEQFF. Supplemented by reference TRBV9 and TRBJ2-1, the full variable domain reads DSGVTQTPKHLITATGQRVTLRCSPRSGDLSVYWYQQSLDQGLQFLIQYYNGEERAKGNILERFSAQQFPDLHSELNLSSLELGDSALYFCASSGGVARDEQFFGPGTRLTVL.

This sequence joins TRBV7-8 and TRBJ2-2; D is ambiguous. V was shortened by 1 base and J by 5 bases, with 5 bases between the two germline ends. The CDR3 runs to 13 residues. Looked up from germline, CDR1 is SGHVS and CDR2 is FQNEAQ. The CDR3 sequence: CASSLGPTGELFF. CDR3 DNA: TGTGCCAGCAGCTTAGGGCCAACCGGGGAGCTGTTTTTT. The full variable domain, completed using reference TRBV7-8 and TRBJ2-2, is GAGVSQSPRYKVAKRGQDVALRCDPISGHVSLFWYQQALGQGPEFLTYFQNEAQLDKSGLPSDRFFAERPEGSVSTLKIQRTQQEDSAVYLCASSLGPTGELFFGEGSRLTVL.

This sequence joins TRBV19 and TRBJ2-7, with D unclear. CDR1 is LNHDA, CDR2 SQIVND, per germline (reference sequence). Trimming pared 3 bases from V and 0 bases from J, leaving 15 bases between. The CDR3 runs to 16 residues. The CDR3: CASSIAARQVSYEQYF. CDR3 in DNA: TGTGCCAGTAGTATTGCGGCGCGGCAGGTCTCCTACGAGCAGTACTTC. Complete variable domain (other parts from reference TRBV19 and TRBJ2-7): DGGITQSPKYLFRKEGQNVTLSCEQNLNHDAMYWYRQDPGQGLRLIYYSQIVNDFQKGDIAEGYSVSREKKESFPLTVTSAQKNPTAFYLCASSIAARQVSYEQYFGPGTRLTVT.

The chain couples TRBV4-1 to TRBJ2-7; D ambiguous. The V end was cut by 0 bases, the J end by 4 bases, with 16 bases between. This CDR3 region has 16 residues. The germline CDR1 and CDR2 sequences are MGHRA and YSYEKL. The CDR3 here is CASSQESVSYLYEQYF. CDR3 nucleotide sequence: TGCGCCAGCAGCCAAGAGAGCGTGTCCTATTTATACGAGCAGTACTTC.

This chain uses TRBV9 with TRBJ2-3, with D uncertain. Germline V CDR1 and CDR2: SGDLS, YYNGEE. The CDR3 is made up of 14 amino acids. V lost 0 bases and J lost 2, with 7 bases in between. The CDR3 spells CASSVGGVTDTQYF. The CDR3, as DNA: TGTGCCAGCAGCGTAGGTGGGGTCACAGATACGCAGTATTTT.

CDR3 in DNA: TGCGCCAGCAGCCTCGGGACTGGCAACATTCAGTACTTC. It encodes CASSLGTGNIQYF. The chain couples TRBV4-1 to TRBJ2-4; maybe TRBD2 (6 bases). Germline CDR1 reads MGHRA; CDR2 reads YSYEKL. CDR3 size: 13 residues. The germline V and J ends were trimmed by 4 bases and 7 bases, with 11 bases remaining between them.

The chain uses TRBV9 and TRBJ1-2, with D possibly being TRBD1 (5 bases). The germline V gene has CDR1 SGDLS and CDR2 YYNGEE. V shed 0 bases and J shed 3 bases, with 9 bases lying between them. This CDR3 has 14 amino acids. For the CDR3, the DNA is TGTGCCAGCAGCGTAGGGGGCAGGGACTATGGCTACACCTTC. Amino acid sequence: CASSVGGRDYGYTF.

The V and J genes are TRBV9 and TRBJ1-4, with D possibly being TRBD1 (5 bases). The CDR3 has 15 amino acids. Germline V gene data show CDR1 as SGDLS and CDR2 as YYNGEE. V gave up 0 bases and J gave up 6 bases, with 12 bases separating them. For the CDR3, the DNA is TGTGCCAGCAGCGTAGATTACAGGCCCCATGAAAAACTGTTTTTT. This gives the protein CASSVDYRPHEKLFF. Full variable domain (rest looked up from reference TRBV9 and TRBJ1-4): DSGVTQTPKHLITATGQRVTLRCSPRSGDLSVYWYQQSLDQGLQFLIQYYNGEERAKGNILERFSAQQFPDLHSELNLSSLELGDSALYFCASSVDYRPHEKLFFGSGTQLSVL.

The chain links TRBV5-1 to TRBJ2-3; no firm D call. The CDR3 totals 15 residues. Trimming pared 4 bases from V and 1 base from J, leaving 13 bases between. Germline loops: CDR1 SGHRS, CDR2 YFSETQ. The chain's CDR3 is CASSLDGVGTDTQYF. The CDR3 nucleotides read TGCGCCAGCAGCCTAGACGGAGTCGGCACAGATACGCAGTATTTT.

This clone was counted a few times. The rearrangement uses TRBV9 and TRBJ2-7; D may be TRBD1 (6 bases). This CDR3 is built from 15 residues. The germline V gene encodes CDR1 SGDLS and CDR2 YYNGEE. V shed 0 bases and J shed 7 bases, with 17 bases lying between them. The CDR3 loop reads CASSVDPSRDKEQYF. CDR3 sequence (DNA): TGTGCCAGCAGCGTAGATCCCTCTAGGGACAAGGAGCAGTACTTC.

CDR3 loop: CASMRDRGNTGELFF. The CDR3 bases are TGTGCCAGTATGAGGGACAGGGGTAACACCGGGGAGCTGTTTTTT. The rearrangement joins TRBV19 to TRBJ2-2; 10 nucleotides match TRBD1. The ends lost 7 bases at V and 2 bases at J; junction bases unmatched: 4. CDR1 LNHDA and CDR2 SQIVND come from the germline V gene (reference sequence). The CDR3 sequence is 15 residues long.

This clone has a single count. The V call is TRBV6-6, the J call TRBJ2-1; perhaps D is TRBD1 or TRBD2 (5 bases each). Between the trimmed V and J ends, which lost 2 bases and 15 bases, there was a span of 14 bases. The CDR3 has 12 residues. Germline V gene data show CDR1 as MNHNY and CDR2 as SVGAGI (reference sequence). The CDR3 bases are TGTGCCAGCAGTTACGGGGACGCAGATCGGTTCTTC. Translated, it gives CASSYGDADRFF.

The rearrangement joins TRBV13 to TRBJ2-7; possibly TRBD2 for D (5 bases). The CDR3 is 15 amino acids. V lost 5 bases, J lost 1 base, and 15 bases lay in between. Germline V gene data show CDR1 as PRHDT and CDR2 as FYEKMQ (reference sequence). CDR3 DNA: TGTGCCAGCAGCCTCCAGCGGAGCCTTTCCTACGAGCAGTACTTC. Amino acids: CASSLQRSLSYEQYF.

CDR3 region: CASSNPLQGETNEKLFF. CDR3 in DNA: TGTGCCAGTAGTAACCCCCTTCAGGGGGAGACTAATGAAAAACTGTTTTTT. The chain combines TRBV19 with TRBJ1-4; TRBD1 agrees at 7 bases. Germline trimming cut 4 bases from V and 2 bases from J; bases unmatched to any gene: 10. Germline values: CDR1 LNHDA, CDR2 SQIVND (reference sequence). This CDR3 contains 17 residues.

Only one count was recorded for this clone. The chain is built from TRBV19 and TRBJ1-5; 7 positions match TRBD1. The CDR3 is 16 amino acids. The junction had 5 bases not matched to a gene; V was cut back by 3 bases and J by 0 bases. CDR1 is LNHDA and CDR2 is SQIVND in the germline V gene (reference sequence). The CDR3 reads CASSIQTGISNQPQHF. Here the CDR3 DNA reads TGTGCCAGTAGTATTCAGACAGGGATTAGCAATCAGCCCCAGCATTTT.

The rearrangement joins TRBV12-5 to TRBJ2-3; no clear D. V lost 7 bases, J lost 4 bases, and 9 bases lay in between. In germline, CDR1 is LGHNT, CDR2 FRNRAP. The CDR3 has 12 amino acids. CDR3 residues: CASVAVSDTQYF. CDR3 nucleotide sequence: TGTGCTAGTGTAGCTGTATCAGATACGCAGTATTTT.

The rearrangement links TRBV27 to TRBJ1-1; no reliable D call. Per the germline V gene, CDR1 is MNHEY and CDR2 is SMNVEV (reference sequence). The CDR3 is 14 residues long. Trimming took 2 bases from V and 4 from J, leaving 11 bases between them. This chain's CDR3 is CASSLTGFFTEAFF. The CDR3, as DNA: TGTGCCAGCAGTTTAACGGGTTTCTTCACTGAAGCTTTCTTT.

This clone is a singleton in its sample. The chain uses TRBV5-1 and TRBJ2-1; 9 bases are shared with TRBD2. Germline assignment: CDR1 SGHRS and CDR2 YFSETQ. V shed 1 base and J 9 bases; nucleotides not matched to a gene: 11. CDR3 length: 16 amino acids. CDR3 in DNA: TGCGCCAGCAGCTTGCGGACGCGGGAGGGCCGCGGTGAGCAGTTCTTC. Amino acid sequence: CASSLRTREGRGEQFF.

V usage is TRBV5-1 and J usage is TRBJ1-1; 7 positions match TRBD1. Germline V lookup: CDR1 SGHRS, CDR2 YFSETQ. The trim removed 0 bases at V and 4 bases at J, leaving 0 bases unmatched. This CDR3 is built from 13 residues. CDR3 loop: CASSLEGATEAFF. In DNA, the CDR3 is TGCGCCAGCAGCTTGGAGGGGGCCACTGAAGCTTTCTTT.

This chain uses TRBV28 with TRBJ2-1; D may be TRBD1 or TRBD2 (5 bases each). The CDR3 is made up of 15 amino acids. Looked up from germline, CDR1 is MDHEN and CDR2 is SYDVKM. The V end lost 8 bases, the J end lost 0 bases, and 14 bases lay between the germline ends. CDR3 protein: CASPPSRGSYNEQFF. The DNA for the CDR3 is TGTGCCAGCCCACCTTCGAGGGGCTCCTACAATGAGCAGTTCTTC. Supplemented by reference TRBV28 and TRBJ2-1, the full variable domain reads DVKVTQSSRYLVKRTGEKVFLECVQDMDHENMFWYRQDPGLGLRLIYFSYDVKMKEKGDIPEGYSVSREKKERFSLILESASTNQTSMYLCASPPSRGSYNEQFFGPGTRLTVL.

The table lists this clone with a count of one. The V gene is TRBV4-2, the J gene TRBJ2-2, with no clear D. With 0 bases removed from V and 5 bases from J, the gap between germline ends came to 7 bases. The CDR3 sequence is 14 residues long. Looked up from germline, CDR1 is LGHNA and CDR2 is YNFKEQ. The CDR3 is CASSQERATGELFF. The CDR3 coding sequence is TGTGCCAGCAGCCAAGAACGGGCTACCGGGGAGCTGTTTTTT.

The chain recombines TRBV19 with TRBJ2-5; possible D gene TRBD1, 7 bases. Per germline, CDR1 LNHDA and CDR2 SQIVND (reference sequence). The CDR3 contains 16 residues. V was cut by 8 bases and J by 4 bases, with 23 bases left in between. The DNA of the CDR3 is TGTGCCAGTCGAAACGCCAGGGGGGCTTCTGGAGAGACCCAGTACTTC. Residues: CASRNARGASGETQYF.

V and J are TRBV5-6 and TRBJ1-2; 9 nucleotides match TRBD1. Germline V lookup: CDR1 SGHDT, CDR2 YYEEEE. V dropped 4 bases and J dropped 3; count of bases not matched to a gene: 7. CDR3 length: 15 residues. The CDR3 DNA follows: TGTGCCAGCAGCCCTGGACAGGGGAGTTACTATGGCTACACCTTC. Protein: CASSPGQGSYYGYTF.